This T cell receptor (beta chain) was observed in a study of blood T cell repertoires in COVID-19. Overall study context: Samples taken during acute and convalescent COVID-19 were collected in the United States, Italy and Spain. In each case, the material was cDNA or gDNA derived from T cells, B-cell-depleted T cells, or PBMCs.

The authors' processing: The authors estimated nucleated cell counts from reference gene primer amplification. Data came from immunoSEQ multiplex PCR; TCRdb stores just in-frame clones and leaves some out. V, J and clone size are taken as reported in that table, and D and trimming were inferred from the DNA itself. The sample lists 200,000 to 250,000 clones, around nine tenths occurring once. The CDR3 runs to 17 residues. Trimming shortened V by 2 bases and J by 0 bases, and 13 bases separated the two germline ends. CDR1 is LNHDA and CDR2 is SQIVND in the germline V gene (reference sequence). The source material was peripheral blood. The clonotype comes from a woman between 55 and 75 years old who had recovered from COVID-19. The genes are TRBV19 and TRBJ2-2, with a tentative D call TRBD1 (8 bases). The CDR3 is CASSIRGGQANTGELFF. The DNA for the CDR3 is TGTGCCAGTAGTATAAGGGGGGGACAGGCGAACACCGGGGAGCTGTTTTTT.